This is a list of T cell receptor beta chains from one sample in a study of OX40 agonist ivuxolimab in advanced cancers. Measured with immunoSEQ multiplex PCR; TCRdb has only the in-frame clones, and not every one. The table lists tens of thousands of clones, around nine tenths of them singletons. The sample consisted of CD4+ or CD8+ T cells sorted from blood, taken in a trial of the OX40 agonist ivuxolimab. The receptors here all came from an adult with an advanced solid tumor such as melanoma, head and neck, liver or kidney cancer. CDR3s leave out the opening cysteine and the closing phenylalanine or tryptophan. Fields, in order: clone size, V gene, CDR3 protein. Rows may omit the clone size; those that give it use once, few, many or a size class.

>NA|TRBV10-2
ASSTLGDSTDTQY
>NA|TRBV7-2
ASGSGTGGGYT
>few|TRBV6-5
ASSSHAGPQH
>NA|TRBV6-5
ASTGQGSNTEAF
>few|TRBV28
ASSFPGNSYEQY
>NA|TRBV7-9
ASSLEGFGEKLF
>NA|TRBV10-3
AIRRGGSNTGELF
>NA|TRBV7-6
ASSLEVTVGTAEAF
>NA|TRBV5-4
ASSSQGQDYGYT
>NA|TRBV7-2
ASSLRSGGYNEQF
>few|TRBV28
ASSPWTGGGYT
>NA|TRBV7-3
ASSFGGNTEAF
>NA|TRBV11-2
ASSHREAATEAF
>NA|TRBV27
ASSLSRSNTEAF
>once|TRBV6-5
ASNRAGFEQF
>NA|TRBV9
ASSAITGGRDGYT
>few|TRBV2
ASSWQGISGANVLT
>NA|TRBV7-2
ASSRQGGGVVEKLF
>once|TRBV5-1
ASSSTGTNEKLF
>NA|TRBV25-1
ASSEEASHTEAF
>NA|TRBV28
ATGRNDGELF
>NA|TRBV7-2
ASSLGQTRSEQF
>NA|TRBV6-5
ASSYSGSSFNGYT
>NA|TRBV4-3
ASSQEGHNEQF
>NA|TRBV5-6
ASTLMRGGPYNSPLH
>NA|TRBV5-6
ASSFRGSSGNTIY
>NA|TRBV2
ASSDNSQPQH
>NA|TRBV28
ASWGGQGATDTQY
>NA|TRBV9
ASSVGTSGGFQETQY
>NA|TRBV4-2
ASSQDGAGVRTGELF
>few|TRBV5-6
ASSAQEGGWGPLH